The subject of this entry is one TCR beta chain. This specimen belongs to a study of blood T cell repertoires in COVID-19. Across the study: PBMCs, B-cell-depleted T cells, or T cells were the source of the cDNA or gDNA that made up the material.

As processed by the authors: From reference gene primer amplification, estimates of nucleated cell counts were derived. Profiled with immunoSEQ multiplex PCR; TCRdb holds only in-frame clones, not every one. D and trimming come from the DNA, and the V and J calls and clone size come from that table. The profile shows some 65,000 clones, around 80% of them singletons. The germline V and J ends were trimmed by 4 bases and 0 bases, with 13 bases remaining between them. CDR3 length: 16 amino acids. Germline CDR1 SGDLS, CDR2 YYNGEE. Sequencing was carried out using peripheral blood. This chain links TRBV9 with TRBJ2-2; TRBD1 might be the D (5 bases). The receptor was derived from a human donor in a cohort sampled during active COVID-19. CDR3 loop: CASSFTRQTNTGELFF. CDR3 DNA sequence: TGTGCCAGCAGCTTCACAAGACAGACGAACACCGGGGAGCTGTTTTTT.